These 28 T cell receptor beta chains came from one sample sequenced in a study of shared clonotypes between healthy human individuals. Assay: immunoSEQ multiplex PCR; the TCRdb copy retains only in-frame clones and omits some. The sample comprises millions of clones, over 90% of which are singletons, and approximately 0.4% rests with the top ten. Material: naive CD4+ T cells from PBMCs. Subset in this sample: CD45RA+ positively selected. These TCRs come from a young man in good health. Some clones in this sample may be carry-over from other donors' samples.

The chain has TRBV15 and TRBJ2-7, with 8 nucleotides matching TRBD1. CDR1 and CDR2 from the germline V gene are LNHNV and YYDKDF (reference sequence). Trimming took 1 base from V and 2 from J; bases not matched to a gene: 1. CDR3 size: 14 residues. The CDR3 DNA sequence: TGTGCCACCAGCAGAGTACAGGGGGCCTACGAGCAGTACTTC. The encoded protein is CATSRVQGAYEQYF.

The chain carries TRBV28 and TRBJ2-5; D gene ambiguous. The CDR3 runs to 14 residues. The ends were cut back, 1 base at V and 2 bases at J, with 8 bases in the middle. Germline assignment: CDR1 MDHEN and CDR2 SYDVKM. Here the CDR3 DNA reads TGTGCCAGCAGTTTATTCCAGGTACAAGAGACCCAGTACTTC. It is translated as CASSLFQVQETQYF.

In nucleotides, the CDR3 is TGTGCCAGCAGCTTAATGTCCGGGAATGAGCAGTTCTTC. It translates to CASSLMSGNEQFF. V and J are TRBV7-3 and TRBJ2-1; D not resolved. This CDR3 has 13 amino acids. Germline CDR1 and CDR2: SGHTA and FQGTGA. Between the trimmed V and J ends, which lost 1 base and 7 bases, there was a span of 8 bases.

CDR3 sequence: CASSLAWFYEQYF. The DNA for the CDR3 is TGTGCCAGCAGCTTAGCCTGGTTCTACGAGCAGTACTTC. V usage is TRBV7-2 and J usage is TRBJ2-7; D uncertain. V shed 0 bases and J shed 3 bases, with 6 bases lying between them. The germline V gene has CDR1 SGHTA and CDR2 FQGNSA. This CDR3 region has 13 residues.

The V call is TRBV6-1, the J call TRBJ2-2; 7 bases match TRBD1. This CDR3 is 16 amino acids long. CDR1 is MNHNS and CDR2 is SASEGT in the germline V gene. The V and J ends lost 2 bases and 1 base, in that order; junction bases with no gene match: 4. CDR3 sequence reads: CASSEQGVLNTGELFF. The DNA of the CDR3 is TGTGCCAGCAGTGAACAGGGGGTTTTGAACACCGGGGAGCTGTTTTTT.

The chain joins TRBV5-1 to TRBJ1-4; a weak D match, TRBD1 (6 bases). The CDR3 covers 14 residues. CDR1 and CDR2 from the germline V gene are SGHRS and YFSETQ. Between the trimmed V and J ends, which lost 4 bases and 2 bases, there was a span of 9 bases. The CDR3 here is CASSRDNTNEKLFF. The CDR3 bases are TGCGCCAGCAGCCGGGACAACACTAATGAAAAACTGTTTTTT.

The chain links TRBV7-3 to TRBJ2-5, with D maybe TRBD1 (5 bases). With 3 bases removed from V and 4 bases from J, the gap between germline ends came to 15 bases. This CDR3 is built from 15 residues. CDR1 and CDR2 from the germline V gene are SGHTA and FQGTGA. The CDR3 loop reads CASSFGRDVGETQYF. CDR3 DNA: TGTGCCAGCAGCTTTGGCAGGGATGTAGGAGAGACCCAGTACTTC.

The chain carries TRBV7-9 and TRBJ2-1, with 7 bases that match TRBD2. Germline assignment: CDR1 SEHNR and CDR2 FQNEAQ (reference sequence). V gave up 2 bases and J gave up 8 bases; unmatched junction bases: 12. CDR3 length: 16 residues. The CDR3 DNA reads TGTGCCAGCAGCTTATTGGTGGGAGGGCCGATGGATGAGCAGTTCTTC. The encoded protein is CASSLLVGGPMDEQFF.

This chain connects TRBV19 to TRBJ1-5; D not resolved. This CDR3 is 14 amino acids long. Germline CDR1 and CDR2: LNHDA and SQIVND (reference sequence). The V gene lost 2 bases and the J gene lost 3 bases, with 8 bases spanning the gap. The CDR3, as DNA: TGTGCCAGTAGTATAACACGGAACAATCAGCCCCAGCATTTT. It specifies CASSITRNNQPQHF.

The chain carries TRBV6-5 and TRBJ2-7, with D perhaps being TRBD1 or TRBD2 (5 bases each). Trimming removed 3 bases at V and 0 bases at J, with 12 bases between. Germline values: CDR1 MNHEY, CDR2 SVGAGI. The CDR3 consists of 15 residues. DNA for the CDR3: TGTGCCAGCAGTTATCGATATGGGACCTCCTACGAGCAGTACTTC. It translates to CASSYRYGTSYEQYF.

This clone showed up just once. V gene TRBV7-2 combines with J gene TRBJ2-5; TRBD2 might be the D (7 bases). CDR3 size: 14 residues. CDR1 SGHTA and CDR2 FQGNSA come from the germline V gene. V gave up 4 bases and J gave up 5 bases, with 14 bases separating them. The DNA of the CDR3 is TGTGCCAGCAGCTATACCGGGGGGCTCGAGACCCAGTACTTC. Translating it yields CASSYTGGLETQYF.

This chain connects TRBV6-6 to TRBJ1-2; no reliable D call. This CDR3 is 15 amino acids long. The ends were cut back, 2 bases at V and 0 bases at J, with 10 bases in the middle. The germline gives CDR1 MNHNY, CDR2 SVGAGI (reference sequence). The DNA for the CDR3 is TGTGCCAGCAGTTACGTAACTGCTGCTAACTATGGCTACACCTTC. Protein product: CASSYVTAANYGYTF.

The count of this clone is one. This sequence joins TRBV30 and TRBJ1-5; no clear D gene. CDR3 size: 11 residues. Germline CDR1 and CDR2: GTSNPN and SVGIG (reference sequence). The ends were cut back, 1 base at V and 11 bases at J, with 9 bases in the middle. The CDR3: CAWSEGGAQHF. CDR3 coding DNA: TGTGCCTGGAGTGAAGGTGGGGCCCAGCATTTT. The complete variable domain, with remaining parts taken from reference TRBV30 and TRBJ1-5, reads SQTIHQWPATLVQPVGSPLSLECTVEGTSNPNLYWYRQAAGRGLQLLFYSVGIGQISSEVPQNLSASRPQDRQFILSSKKLLLSDSGFYLCAWSEGGAQHFGDGTRLSIL.

This chain joins TRBV7-9 and TRBJ1-1, with no clear D. Looked up from germline, CDR1 is SEHNR and CDR2 is FQNEAQ (reference sequence). CDR3 length: 15 amino acids. Trimming cost V 1 base and J 1 base, with 10 bases left between them. This CDR3 reads CASSLGLAPNTEAFF. For the CDR3, the DNA is TGTGCCAGCAGCTTAGGGTTGGCTCCGAACACTGAAGCTTTCTTT. Filled out from reference TRBV7-9 and TRBJ1-1, the complete variable domain reads DTGVSQNPRHKITKRGQNVTFRCDPISEHNRLYWYRQTLGQGPEFLTYFQNEAQLEKSRLLSDRFSAERPKGSFSTLEIQRTEQGDSAMYLCASSLGLAPNTEAFFGQGTRLTVV.

The rearrangement joins TRBV2 to TRBJ1-6; D remains ambiguous. The CDR3 runs 13 residues. Trimming took off 7 bases at V and 8 bases at J, with 12 bases between the two ends. The germline V gene encodes CDR1 SNHLY and CDR2 FYNNEI. CDR3: CASNVGFDSPLHF. DNA for the CDR3: TGTGCCAGCAATGTGGGATTTGATTCACCCCTCCACTTT.

The rearrangement links TRBV27 to TRBJ2-3; no clear D gene. V was cut by 5 bases and J by 5 bases, with 20 bases left in between. Germline loops: CDR1 MNHEY, CDR2 SMNVEV (reference sequence). The CDR3 loop spans 16 amino acids. The CDR3 DNA reads TGTGCCAGCAGTCCATACGTGGGAACGGCCGAAGATACGCAGTATTTT. As protein: CASSPYVGTAEDTQYF.

The chain carries TRBV30 and TRBJ1-5, with D maybe TRBD1 (5 bases). V lost 3 bases to trimming and J lost 3 bases, with 12 bases between them. The CDR3 length is 14 residues. Germline CDR1 is GTSNPN and CDR2 is SVGIG (reference sequence). CDR3 sequence reads: CAWSRQGSNQPQHF. DNA for the CDR3: TGTGCCTGGAGCCGTCAGGGATCCAATCAGCCCCAGCATTTT. Based on the CDR3 plus reference TRBV30 and TRBJ1-5, the full variable domain is SQTIHQWPATLVQPVGSPLSLECTVEGTSNPNLYWYRQAAGRGLQLLFYSVGIGQISSEVPQNLSASRPQDRQFILSSKKLLLSDSGFYLCAWSRQGSNQPQHFGDGTRLSIL.

The V gene is TRBV5-4, the J gene TRBJ2-1; 14 bases align to TRBD2. Germline V CDR1 and CDR2: SGHNT, YYREEE (reference sequence). The V and J ends lost 10 bases and 8 bases, in that order; junction bases with no gene match: 5. The CDR3 is 13 residues long. The CDR3 sequence is CAGGTSGSYEQFF. CDR3 DNA sequence: TGTGCCGGTGGGACTAGCGGGAGTTATGAGCAGTTCTTC. Full variable domain (remainder filled in from reference TRBV5-4 and TRBJ2-1): ETGVTQSPTHLIKTRGQQVTLRCSSQSGHNTVSWYQQALGQGPQFIFQYYREEENGRGNFPPRFSGLQFPNYSSELNVNALELDDSALYLCAGGTSGSYEQFFGPGTRLTVL.

The CDR3 loop is CASSISPGIGGTEAFF. The DNA of the CDR3 is TGTGCCAGTAGTATCTCACCAGGGATTGGGGGCACTGAAGCTTTCTTT. The V and J genes are TRBV19 and TRBJ1-1, with D possibly matching TRBD1 (5 bases). Per germline, CDR1 LNHDA and CDR2 SQIVND (reference sequence). This CDR3 has 16 amino acids. The germline V and J ends were trimmed by 3 bases and 4 bases, with 18 bases remaining between them.

For this clone: The sample carries other DNA sequences with the same CDR3. The rearrangement joins TRBV7-8 to TRBJ1-5; perhaps TRBD1 as D (6 bases). The CDR3 length is 16 residues. Germline lookup yields CDR1 SGHVS and CDR2 FQNEAQ. Deletions cut 1 base from V and 1 base from J, with 11 bases between. The CDR3 DNA reads as TGTGCCAGCAGCTTAGTCAGGGGACGGAGCAATCAGCCCCAGCATTTT. Translating it yields CASSLVRGRSNQPQHF.

The V gene is TRBV5-1, the J gene TRBJ2-7; 8 bases align to TRBD1. The CDR3 has 16 residues. Germline V gene lookup returns CDR1 SGHRS and CDR2 YFSETQ. Trimming cost V 4 bases and J 6 bases; bases outside gene matches: 15. The CDR3 here is CASSPSGQGVSFEQYF. The CDR3 DNA reads as TGCGCCAGCAGCCCTTCCGGACAGGGAGTTTCATTCGAGCAGTACTTC.

Only a few counts were recorded for this clone. The gene calls are TRBV19 and TRBJ1-5; D gene uncertain. CDR1 LNHDA and CDR2 SQIVND come from the germline V gene (reference sequence). The CDR3 runs 20 residues. Deletions cut 0 bases from V and 1 base from J, with 22 bases between. The CDR3: CASSIDFTRRGGVSNQPQHF. CDR3 nucleotide sequence: TGTGCCAGTAGTATAGATTTTACGCGGCGAGGTGGGGTAAGCAATCAGCCCCAGCATTTT. Full variable domain (missing parts from reference TRBV19 and TRBJ1-5): DGGITQSPKYLFRKEGQNVTLSCEQNLNHDAMYWYRQDPGQGLRLIYYSQIVNDFQKGDIAEGYSVSREKKESFPLTVTSAQKNPTAFYLCASSIDFTRRGGVSNQPQHFGDGTRLSIL.

The chain employs TRBV5-1 and TRBJ2-6; tentatively, D is TRBD1 (5 bases). Germline values: CDR1 SGHRS, CDR2 YFSETQ. The CDR3 consists of 17 residues. V shed 4 bases and J shed 2 bases, with 16 bases lying between them. CDR3 DNA sequence: TGCGCCAGCAGCCCCCGGCAGGGTGGCGCTGGGGCCAACGTCCTGACTTTC. Translated: CASSPRQGGAGANVLTF.

This clone was found a few times. The chain uses TRBV28 and TRBJ1-5; D gene ambiguous. The CDR3 is 16 residues long. V dropped 3 bases and J dropped 0 bases, with 12 bases sitting between them. Germline CDR1 reads MDHEN; CDR2 reads SYDVKM. In DNA form, the CDR3 reads TGTGCCAGCAGTTTTCGGGCATCCAGTAGCAATCAGCCCCAGCATTTT. Encoded protein: CASSFRASSSNQPQHF.

The V and J genes are TRBV5-1 and TRBJ2-7; D is uncertain. The CDR3 extends over 14 amino acids. V lost 2 bases and J lost 2, with 11 bases in between. CDR1 and CDR2 from the germline V gene are SGHRS and YFSETQ. The CDR3 sequence: CASSFGIFPYEQYF. DNA of the CDR3: TGCGCCAGCAGCTTCGGAATTTTTCCCTACGAGCAGTACTTC.

This chain uses TRBV2 with TRBJ2-2; D possibly matches TRBD1 or TRBD2 (5 bases each). The CDR3 is 15 residues long. Germline CDR1 reads SNHLY; CDR2 reads FYNNEI. The V gene lost 5 bases and the J gene lost 6 bases, with 16 bases spanning the gap. Written as DNA, the CDR3 is TGTGCCAGCAGTTCGACCCGAGGGGTAGCCGGGGAGCTGTTTTTT. It is translated as CASSSTRGVAGELFF.

This clone was detected once. The V call is TRBV28, the J call TRBJ2-1; D unresolved. Deletions cut 4 bases from V and 7 bases from J, with 17 bases between. Germline CDR1 and CDR2: MDHEN and SYDVKM. The CDR3 has 15 amino acids. This CDR3 reads CASSSHNGGINEQFF. In DNA, the CDR3 is TGTGCCAGCAGTTCCCATAATGGTGGGATAAATGAGCAGTTCTTC. Complete variable domain (other parts from reference TRBV28 and TRBJ2-1): DVKVTQSSRYLVKRTGEKVFLECVQDMDHENMFWYRQDPGLGLRLIYFSYDVKMKEKGDIPEGYSVSREKKERFSLILESASTNQTSMYLCASSSHNGGINEQFFGPGTRLTVL.

This clone was seen only once. This sequence joins TRBV28 and TRBJ2-7; possible D gene TRBD1, 6 bases. This CDR3 is 14 amino acids long. Trimming removed 6 bases from V and 3 bases from J, with 15 bases in between. Germline assignment: CDR1 MDHEN and CDR2 SYDVKM. The CDR3 here is CASSPTGTLYEQYF. The CDR3 DNA reads TGTGCCAGCAGCCCTACTGGGACACTCTACGAGCAGTACTTC.